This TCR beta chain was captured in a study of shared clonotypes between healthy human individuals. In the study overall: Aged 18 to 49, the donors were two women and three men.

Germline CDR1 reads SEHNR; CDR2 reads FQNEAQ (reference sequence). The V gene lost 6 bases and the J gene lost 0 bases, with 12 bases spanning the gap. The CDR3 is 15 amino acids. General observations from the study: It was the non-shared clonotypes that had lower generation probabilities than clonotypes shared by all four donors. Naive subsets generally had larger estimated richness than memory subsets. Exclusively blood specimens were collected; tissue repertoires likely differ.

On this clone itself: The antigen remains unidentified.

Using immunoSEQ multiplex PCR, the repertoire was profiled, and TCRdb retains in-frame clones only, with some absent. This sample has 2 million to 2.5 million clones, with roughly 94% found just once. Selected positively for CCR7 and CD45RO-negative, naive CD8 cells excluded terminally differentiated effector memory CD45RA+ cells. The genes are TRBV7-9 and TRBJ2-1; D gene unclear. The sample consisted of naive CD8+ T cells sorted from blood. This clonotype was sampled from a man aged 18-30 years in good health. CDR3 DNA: TGTGCCAGCAGGACGACGGCGGACTCCTACAATGAGCAGTTCTTC. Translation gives CASRTTADSYNEQFF. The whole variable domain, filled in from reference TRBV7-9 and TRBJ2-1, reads DTGVSQNPRHKITKRGQNVTFRCDPISEHNRLYWYRQTLGQGPEFLTYFQNEAQLEKSRLLSDRFSAERPKGSFSTLEIQRTEQGDSAMYLCASRTTADSYNEQFFGPGTRLTVL.